The rows below give T cell receptor beta chains drawn from one sample of a study of OX40 agonist ivuxolimab in advanced cancers. TCRdb's copy holds only in-frame clones and misses some; the assay was immunoSEQ multiplex PCR. Of about 81,000 clones detected, more than 70% appear once; the ten largest clones hold 0.45% to 0.6%. The specimen comprised CD4+ or CD8+ T cells sorted from blood, sampled in a trial of the OX40 agonist ivuxolimab. The receptors derive from an adult with an advanced solid tumor such as melanoma, head and neck, liver or kidney cancer. The CDR3 runs from the conserved cysteine through the conserved F or W. D genes are given only for firm matches. Clone size appears in some rows only: once, few, many, or a class for an expanded clone.

>TRBD1|NA|TRBJ2-5|TRBV9
CASSVGTGPETQYF
TGTGCCAGCAGCGTGGGGACAGGGCCAGAGACCCAGTACTTC
>NA|NA|TRBJ2-5|TRBV4-2
CASSLGTQETQYF
TGTGCCAGCAGCCTGGGAACCCAAGAGACCCAGTACTTC
>NA|NA|TRBJ1-4|TRBV7-8
CASSSGRLFATNEKLFF
TGTGCCAGCAGCTCGGGACGCCTCTTCGCAACTAATGAAAAACTGTTTTTT
>TRBD1|NA|TRBJ1-5|TRBV15
CATSTGGGNQPQHF
TGTGCCACCAGCACAGGGGGAGGCAATCAGCCCCAGCATTTT
>NA|NA|TRBJ1-3|TRBV6-1
CASSAKGRTGSGNTIYF
TGTGCCAGCAGTGCAAAAGGGAGGACGGGCTCTGGAAACACCATATATTTT
>NA|NA|TRBJ2-5|TRBV7-9
CVSSVAAGQTQYF
TGTGTCAGCAGTGTGGCGGCCGGCCAAACCCAGTACTTC
>TRBD1|NA|TRBJ1-3|TRBV7-9
CASSLTGGGNTIYF
TGTGCCAGCAGCTTAACAGGGGGTGGAAACACCATATATTTT
>NA|NA|TRBJ1-3|TRBV11-2
CASSLANIRGPRRPNTIYF
TGTGCCAGCAGCTTAGCTAACATCAGGGGACCCCGCCGACCAAACACCATATATTTT
>TRBD1|NA|TRBJ1-1|TRBV6-1
CASSERDRVWGEAFF
TGTGCCAGCAGTGAAAGGGACAGGGTTTGGGGTGAAGCTTTCTTT
>TRBD2|NA|TRBJ2-2|TRBV11-2
CASSSSGTSGATGELFF
TGTGCCAGCAGCTCTTCCGGGACTAGTGGGGCCACCGGGGAGCTGTTTTTT
>NA|NA|TRBJ2-7|TRBV2
CASSDQGAGYEQYF
TGTGCCAGCAGTGACCAGGGTGCTGGCTACGAGCAGTACTTC
>TRBD2|NA|TRBJ2-1|TRBV27
CASSSRLVGGVYNEQFF
TGTGCCAGCAGTTCCCGACTAGTGGGGGGGGTTTACAATGAGCAGTTCTTC
>NA|few|TRBJ2-3|TRBV18
CASSPINQGTGGRNTQYF
TGTGCCAGCTCACCAATCAACCAGGGGACGGGGGGAAGGAATACGCAGTATTTT
>NA|NA|TRBJ2-4|TRBV2
CASMTGTKKNIQYF
TGTGCCAGCATGACCGGGACCAAGAAAAACATTCAGTACTTC
>NA|NA|TRBJ2-7|TRBV2
CAVQSQGIKSYEQYF
TGTGCCGTTCAATCCCAGGGGATTAAGTCCTACGAGCAGTACTTC
>NA|once|TRBJ1-4|TRBV18
CASSKGSPDEKLFF
TGTGCCAGCTCCAAGGGTAGTCCTGATGAAAAACTGTTTTTT
>NA|once|TRBJ2-2|TRBV5-8
CASSPGRLNTGELFF
TGTGCCAGCAGTCCGGGACGGCTGAACACCGGGGAGCTGTTTTTT
>TRBD1|NA|TRBJ2-2|TRBV28
CASSTRTGGSGELFF
TGTGCCAGCAGTACTCGCACAGGGGGCTCCGGGGAGCTGTTTTTT
>TRBD1|NA|TRBJ1-1|TRBV18
CASTPVQGRKNTEAFF
TGTGCCAGCACTCCGGTACAGGGGAGGAAGAACACTGAAGCTTTCTTT
>NA|NA|TRBJ1-3|TRBV5-6
CASGQRSSGNTIYF
TGTGCCAGCGGGCAGCGAAGTTCAGGAAACACCATATATTTT
>TRBD1|NA|TRBJ1-2|TRBV7-2
CASSTRTGAGGYTF
TGTGCCAGCAGCACCAGGACAGGGGCGGGCGGCTACACCTTC
>NA|NA|TRBJ1-5|TRBV5-5
CASSFSRGPDQPQHF
TGTGCCAGCAGCTTCTCCCGAGGGCCCGATCAGCCCCAGCATTTT
>TRBD1|NA|TRBJ1-1|TRBV2
CASGKGTENTEAFF
TGTGCCAGCGGTAAGGGGACAGAAAACACTGAAGCTTTCTTT
>NA|NA|TRBJ1-1|TRBV18
CASSPNQGWYTEAFF
TGTGCCAGCTCACCAAACCAGGGATGGTACACTGAAGCTTTCTTT
>NA|NA|TRBJ1-6|TRBV6-5
CASTGPGNSPLHF
TGTGCCAGCACCGGCCCGGGGAATTCACCCCTCCACTTT
>TRBD1|NA|TRBJ2-3|TRBV6-1
CAITGQWTDTQYF
TGTGCCATCACGGGACAGTGGACAGATACGCAGTATTTT
>NA|NA|TRBJ1-1|TRBV7-3
CASSNGANTEAFF
TGTGCCAGCAGCAATGGGGCGAACACTGAAGCTTTCTTT
>NA|NA|TRBJ2-7|TRBV9
CASSPKAESSYEQYF
TGTGCCAGCAGCCCCAAGGCGGAAAGCTCCTACGAGCAGTACTTC
>NA|once|TRBJ2-7|TRBV28
CASSSLGLGGQYF
TGTGCCAGCAGTTCATTGGGTCTAGGCGGGCAGTACTTC
>NA|NA|TRBJ1-2|TRBV7-9
CASSRAGYGYTF
TGTGCCAGCTCACGGGCAGGCTATGGCTACACCTTC
>NA|NA|TRBJ1-2|TRBV11-2
CASSFNIVRGRNYGYTF
TGTGCCAGCAGCTTTAATATCGTGAGGGGGAGGAACTATGGCTACACCTTC
>NA|once|TRBJ1-1|TRBV4-3
CASSQDRRDQAFF
TGCGCCAGCAGCCAAGATAGACGGGATCAAGCTTTCTTT
>NA|NA|TRBJ2-7|TRBV5-1
CASSLTTEYEQYF
TGCGCCAGCAGCTTAACGACAGAATACGAGCAGTACTTC
>TRBD1|NA|TRBJ2-7|TRBV10-1
CASSNGQDYEQYF
TGCGCCAGCAGTAATGGACAGGACTACGAGCAGTACTTC
>NA|NA|TRBJ1-1|TRBV5-1
CASSTSTGNTEAFF
TGCGCCAGCAGCACCAGTACAGGGAACACTGAAGCTTTCTTT
>NA|NA|TRBJ2-5|TRBV7-2
CASSLGGEGLKTQYF
TGTGCCAGCAGCTTAGGTGGAGAGGGTTTGAAGACCCAGTACTTC
>NA|NA|TRBJ1-2|TRBV19
CASSMEQLNYGYTF
TGTGCCAGTAGTATGGAACAGCTCAACTATGGCTACACCTTC
>NA|NA|TRBJ2-3|TRBV9
CASSVPRAGTDTQYF
TGTGCCAGCAGCGTCCCCCGAGCTGGGACAGATACGCAGTATTTT
>TRBD1|NA|TRBJ1-5|TRBV7-8
CASSLAHRGRGNQPQHF
TGTGCCAGCAGCTTAGCGCACAGGGGGCGCGGGAATCAGCCCCAGCATTTT
>NA|NA|TRBJ2-5|TRBV28
CASGGGPIETQYF
TGTGCCAGCGGCGGAGGTCCGATCGAGACCCAGTACTTC
>TRBD1|NA|TRBJ1-2|TRBV9
CASSVVTGTHGYTF
TGTGCCAGCAGCGTAGTGACAGGGACCCATGGCTACACCTTC
>TRBD1|NA|TRBJ1-1|TRBV6-5
CASRTGNTEAFF
TGTGCCAGCCGGACAGGGAACACTGAAGCTTTCTTT
>NA|NA|TRBJ1-6|TRBV6-4
CASSELLMNSPLHF
TGTGCCAGCAGTGAACTCCTTATGAATTCACCCCTCCACTTT